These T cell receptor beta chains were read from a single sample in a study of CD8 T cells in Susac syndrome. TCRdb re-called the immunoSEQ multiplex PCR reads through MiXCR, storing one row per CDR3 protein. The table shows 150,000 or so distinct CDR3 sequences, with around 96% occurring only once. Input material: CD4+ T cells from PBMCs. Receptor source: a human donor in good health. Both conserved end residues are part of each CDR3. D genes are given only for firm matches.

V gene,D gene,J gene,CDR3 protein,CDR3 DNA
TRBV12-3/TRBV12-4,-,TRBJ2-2,CASSVHGELFF,TGTGCCAGCAGTGTACACGGGGAGCTGTTTTTT
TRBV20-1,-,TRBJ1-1,CSARTDTEAFF,TGCAGTGCTCGGACAGATACTGAAGCTTTCTTT
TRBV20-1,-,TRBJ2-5,CSASVMSDETQYF,TGCAGTGCTAGTGTAATGTCGGATGAGACCCAGTACTTC
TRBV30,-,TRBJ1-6,CAWSERVNSPLHF,TGTGCCTGGAGTGAGAGGGTTAATTCACCCCTCCACTTT
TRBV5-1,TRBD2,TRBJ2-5,CASSLGNGGQETQYF,TGCGCCAGCAGCTTGGGCAACGGGGGGCAAGAGACCCAGTACTTC
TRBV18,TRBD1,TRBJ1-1,CASSLQGGVTEAFF,TGTGCCAGCTCTCTCCAGGGGGGTGTCACTGAAGCTTTCTTT
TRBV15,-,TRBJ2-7,CATSKTASYEQYF,TGTGCCACCAGTAAGACAGCCTCCTACGAGCAGTACTTC
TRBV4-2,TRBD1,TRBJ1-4,CASSQADRGREKLFF,TGTGCCAGCAGCCAAGCGGACAGGGGTAGGGAAAAACTGTTTTTT
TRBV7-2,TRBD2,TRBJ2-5,CASSFVAGPQETQYF,TGTGCCAGCAGCTTTGTAGCGGGGCCACAAGAGACCCAGTACTTC
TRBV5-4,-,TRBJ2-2,CASSTSNTGELFF,TGTGCCAGCAGCACCTCGAACACCGGGGAGCTGTTTTTT
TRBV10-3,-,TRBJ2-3,CAISEEPDTQYF,TGTGCCATCAGTGAGGAGCCCGATACGCAGTATTTT
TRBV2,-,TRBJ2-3,CASSENRDTDTQYF,TGTGCCAGCAGTGAAAACAGGGACACAGATACGCAGTATTTT
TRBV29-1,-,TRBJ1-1,CSASGSSNTEAFF,TGCAGCGCCTCAGGGTCCTCGAACACTGAAGCTTTCTTT
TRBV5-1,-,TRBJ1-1,CASSSSWGTEAFF,TGCGCCAGCAGCTCCTCCTGGGGCACTGAAGCTTTCTTT
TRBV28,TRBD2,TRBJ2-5,CASSTGTSGFGTQYF,TGTGCCAGCAGCACTGGGACTAGCGGGTTCGGGACCCAGTACTTC
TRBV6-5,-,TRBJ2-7,CASSSSRSYEQYF,TGTGCCAGCAGCTCCTCCAGGTCCTACGAGCAGTACTTC
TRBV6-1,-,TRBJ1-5,CASSEAVYQPQHF,TGTGCCAGCAGTGAAGCGGTTTATCAGCCCCAGCATTTT
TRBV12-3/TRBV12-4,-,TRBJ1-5,CASSLRGNQPQHF,TGTGCCAGCAGTTTACGGGGGAATCAGCCCCAGCATTTT
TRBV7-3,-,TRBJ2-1,CASSVDRGNEQFF,TGTGCCAGCAGCGTTGACCGGGGCAATGAGCAGTTCTTC
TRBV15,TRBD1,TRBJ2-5,CATSRGQGAEETQYF,TGTGCCACCAGCAGGGGACAGGGGGCGGAGGAGACCCAGTACTTC
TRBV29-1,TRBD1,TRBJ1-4,CSVSMTGGSEKLFF,TGCAGCGTCAGCATGACAGGGGGCAGTGAAAAACTGTTTTTT
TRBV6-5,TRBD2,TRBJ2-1,CASPRLAGNNEQFF,TGTGCCAGCCCTCGCCTAGCGGGTAACAATGAGCAGTTCTTC
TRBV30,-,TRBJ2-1,CAWQPGVNEQFF,TGTGCCTGGCAACCAGGGGTTAATGAGCAGTTCTTC
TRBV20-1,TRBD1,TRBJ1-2,CSAREARTGYGYTF,TGCAGTGCTAGAGAAGCGCGGACAGGCTATGGCTACACCTTC
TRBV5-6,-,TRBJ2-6,CASRRKGSGANVLTF,TGTGCCAGCAGAAGGAAGGGCTCTGGGGCCAACGTCCTGACTTTC
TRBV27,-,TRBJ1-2,CASSVQGNYGYTF,TGTGCCAGCAGTGTACAGGGTAACTATGGCTACACCTTC